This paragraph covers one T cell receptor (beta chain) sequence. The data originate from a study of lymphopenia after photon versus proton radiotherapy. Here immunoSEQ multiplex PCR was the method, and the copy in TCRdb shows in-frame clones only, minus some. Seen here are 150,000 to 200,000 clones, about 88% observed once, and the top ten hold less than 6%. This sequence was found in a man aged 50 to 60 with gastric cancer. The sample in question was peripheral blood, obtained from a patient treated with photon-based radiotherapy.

Here the CDR3 reads CASSTAGGPREQYF. CDR3 bases: TGTGCCAGCAGCACAGCGGGAGGGCCACGGGAGCAGTACTTC. The chain uses TRBV9 and TRBJ2-7; 10 bases map to TRBD2. The V and J ends lost 4 bases and 7 bases, in that order; junction bases with no gene match: 8. The CDR3 runs 14 residues. CDR1 SGDLS and CDR2 YYNGEE come from the germline V gene.